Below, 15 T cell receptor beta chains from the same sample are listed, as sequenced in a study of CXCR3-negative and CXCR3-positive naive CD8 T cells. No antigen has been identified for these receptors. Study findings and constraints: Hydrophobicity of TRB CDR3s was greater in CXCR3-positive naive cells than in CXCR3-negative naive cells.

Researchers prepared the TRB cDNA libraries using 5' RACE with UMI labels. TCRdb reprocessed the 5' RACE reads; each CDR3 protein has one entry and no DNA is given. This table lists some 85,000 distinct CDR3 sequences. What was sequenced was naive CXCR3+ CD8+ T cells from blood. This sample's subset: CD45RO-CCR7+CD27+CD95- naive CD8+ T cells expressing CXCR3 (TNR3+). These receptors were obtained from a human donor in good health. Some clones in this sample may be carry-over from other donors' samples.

The CDR3 sequence is CASNNWTYQSGNTIYF. This sequence joins TRBV12-3 or TRBV12-4 and TRBJ1-3. The CDR3 is 16 residues long.

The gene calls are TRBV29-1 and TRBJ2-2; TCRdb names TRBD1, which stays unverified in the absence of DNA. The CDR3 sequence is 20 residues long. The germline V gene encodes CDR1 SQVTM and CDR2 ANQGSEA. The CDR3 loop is CSVEENPGHRGRPDTGELFF.

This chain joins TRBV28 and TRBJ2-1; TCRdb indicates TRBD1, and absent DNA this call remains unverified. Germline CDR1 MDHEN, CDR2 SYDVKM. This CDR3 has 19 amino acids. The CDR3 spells CASSLYSGYRSRPYNEQFF.

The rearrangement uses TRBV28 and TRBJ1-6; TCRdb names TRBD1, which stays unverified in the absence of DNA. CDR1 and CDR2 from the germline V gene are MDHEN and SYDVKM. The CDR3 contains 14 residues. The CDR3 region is CASSFWTGRSPLHF. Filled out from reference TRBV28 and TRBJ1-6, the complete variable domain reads DVKVTQSSRYLVKRTGEKVFLECVQDMDHENMFWYRQDPGLGLRLIYFSYDVKMKEKGDIPEGYSVSREKKERFSLILESASTNQTSMYLCASSFWTGRSPLHFGNGTRLTVT.

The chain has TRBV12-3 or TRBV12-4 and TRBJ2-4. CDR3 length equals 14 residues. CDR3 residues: CASSLVDRSNIQYF.

CDR3 sequence: CASSSSFGRVPYEQYF. This chain joins TRBV7-9 and TRBJ2-7; TCRdb selects TRBD1, and the lack of DNA leaves this call unchecked. Germline assignment: CDR1 SEHNR and CDR2 FQNEAQ (reference sequence). The CDR3 runs to 16 residues.

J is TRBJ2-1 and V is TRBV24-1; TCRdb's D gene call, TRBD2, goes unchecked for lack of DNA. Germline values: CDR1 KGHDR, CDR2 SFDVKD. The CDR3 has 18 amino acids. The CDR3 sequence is CATSDPMTSGRNYNEQFF.

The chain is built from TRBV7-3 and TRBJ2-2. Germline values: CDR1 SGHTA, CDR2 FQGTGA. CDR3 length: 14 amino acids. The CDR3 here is CASSLVTSDGELFF.

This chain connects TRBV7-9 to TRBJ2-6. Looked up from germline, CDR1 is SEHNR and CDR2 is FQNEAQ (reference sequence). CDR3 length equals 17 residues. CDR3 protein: CASLKTIMSSGANVLTF.

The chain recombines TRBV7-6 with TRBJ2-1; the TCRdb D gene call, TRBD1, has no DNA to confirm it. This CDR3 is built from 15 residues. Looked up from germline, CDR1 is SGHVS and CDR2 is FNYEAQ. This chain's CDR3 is CASSLASSGADEQFF.

CDR3 residues: CASTARGLIADTQYF. The V call is TRBV5-1, the J call TRBJ2-3; TCRdb names TRBD1, which stays unverified in the absence of DNA. The CDR3 sequence is 15 residues long. The germline CDR1 and CDR2 sequences are SGHRS and YFSETQ.

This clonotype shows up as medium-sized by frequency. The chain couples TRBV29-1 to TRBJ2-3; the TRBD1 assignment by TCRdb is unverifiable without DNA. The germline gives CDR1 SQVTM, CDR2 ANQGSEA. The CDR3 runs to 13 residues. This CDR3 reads CSAAGGPTDTQYF.

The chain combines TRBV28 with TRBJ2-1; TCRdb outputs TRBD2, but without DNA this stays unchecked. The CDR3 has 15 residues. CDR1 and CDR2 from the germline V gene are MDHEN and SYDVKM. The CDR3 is CASSARASSYNEQFF. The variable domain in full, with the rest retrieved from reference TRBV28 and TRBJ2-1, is DVKVTQSSRYLVKRTGEKVFLECVQDMDHENMFWYRQDPGLGLRLIYFSYDVKMKEKGDIPEGYSVSREKKERFSLILESASTNQTSMYLCASSARASSYNEQFFGPGTRLTVL.

CDR3 loop: CASSSWTGVIETQYF. The J gene is TRBJ2-5, the V gene TRBV7-2; TCRdb proposes TRBD1, but this gene call is untestable without DNA. This CDR3 has 15 amino acids. The germline CDR1 and CDR2 sequences are SGHTA and FQGNSA.

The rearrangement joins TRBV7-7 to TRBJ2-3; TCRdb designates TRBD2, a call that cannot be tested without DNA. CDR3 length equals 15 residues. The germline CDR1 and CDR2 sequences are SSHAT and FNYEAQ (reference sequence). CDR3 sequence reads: CASSQTSGPTDTQYF.